The clone carrying this T cell receptor (beta chain) was seen repeatedly, ten times or more. The target antigen is unknown. The germline V gene has CDR1 WSHSY and CDR2 SAAADI. The CDR3 loop spans 11 amino acids. The germline V and J ends were trimmed by 6 bases and 2 bases, with 4 bases remaining between them. Unsorted whole blood supplied the RNA, and germline DNA was extracted too. Starting from approximately 0.45 ug of total RNA, TCR beta cDNA was produced with a primer in the constant region. Libraries covering TCR beta were generated through three nested multiplex PCR rounds (using a slightly modified ARM-PCR). PCR rounds one and two used TRBV1-TRBV30 forward primers with a C-beta reverse primer for 10 cycles each. MiXCR was run by TCRdb on the multiplex PCR reads, yielding one entry per CDR3 protein. The table lists about 320,000 distinct CDR3 sequences, approximately 65% of them singletons. This sample stems from a study of tumor-infiltrating lymphocytes in primary liver carcinoma. Overall study: Tumors were staged T1-T3 N0M0 and measured about 4 to 11 cm across.

Study results and limitations: The study found a significantly higher top-250-clone fraction in tumors than in blood (p = 0.039).

V and J are TRBV10-2 and TRBJ2-5; D gene uncertain. This TCR came from a man aged 35 to 55 with primary liver carcinoma and hepatitis B virus infection. Input material: peripheral blood. CDR3 nucleotides: TGCGCCAGCAGGCATCAAGAGACCCAGTACTTC. It encodes CASRHQETQYF.